This T cell receptor beta chain was recorded in a study of blood T cell repertoires in COVID-19. Profiling relied on immunoSEQ multiplex PCR, and the TCRdb table lists in-frame clones only, not all of them. The sample holds approximately 170,000 clones, approximately 84% seen once. In germline, CDR1 is MDHEN, CDR2 SYDVKM. The length of the CDR3 is 18 residues. V lost 4 bases, J lost 5 bases, and 13 bases stayed unmatched. The specimen was peripheral blood. This clonotype was obtained from a human donor with acute or convalescent COVID-19. The donor label of this sample is uncertain. This chain uses TRBV28 with TRBJ2-2; 10 nucleotides match TRBD2. The CDR3 nucleotides read TGTGCCAGCAGTTCCCATTCTAGCGGGAGCGCGGGGACCGGGGAGCTGTTTTTT. This translates into CASSSHSSGSAGTGELFF. Full variable domain (missing parts from reference TRBV28 and TRBJ2-2): DVKVTQSSRYLVKRTGEKVFLECVQDMDHENMFWYRQDPGLGLRLIYFSYDVKMKEKGDIPEGYSVSREKKERFSLILESASTNQTSMYLCASSSHSSGSAGTGELFFGEGSRLTVL.